The 24 T cell receptor beta chains reported below all come from one sample, sequenced in a study of T-cell reconstitution after alpha-beta-depleted transplantation in children. During its preparation, the TCRbeta library received unique molecular identifiers. MiXCR, applied by TCRdb to the PCR reads, yields one record per CDR3 protein. The sample yields about 540,000 distinct CDR3 sequences, around 20% seen once. The sample consisted of PBMCs from the stem cell graft donor, taken from the stem cell graft. These receptors were taken from a human donor who donated a stem cell graft to a child with acute lymphoblastic leukemia.

The V call is TRBV20-1, the J call TRBJ2-5, with 7 bases that match TRBD2. V shed 4 bases, J shed 5 bases, and the junction held 13 bases outside the gene matches. CDR1 is DFQATT, CDR2 SNEGSKA, per germline (reference sequence). The CDR3 has 15 residues. CDR3 DNA: TGCAGTGCTATGAGGGGCGGGAGAGGAGGGGAGACCCAGTACTTC. It translates to CSAMRGGRGGETQYF.

The chain employs TRBV29-1 and TRBJ1-1, with D unclear. Germline assignment: CDR1 SQVTM and CDR2 ANQGSEA. Trimming cost V 3 bases and J 7 bases, with 15 bases left between them. This CDR3 spans 13 amino acids. CDR3 region: CSVDLRVPLEAFF. The DNA for the CDR3 is TGCAGCGTTGACCTTCGGGTACCGCTTGAAGCTTTCTTT.

This clonotype was picked up many times. V gene TRBV5-1 combines with J gene TRBJ1-1; a weak D match, TRBD1 (5 bases). CDR1 is SGHRS, CDR2 YFSETQ, per germline. V dropped 4 bases and J dropped 0 bases, with 10 bases sitting between them. The CDR3 consists of 14 residues. As DNA, the CDR3 is TGCGCCAGCAGCCTGGGGGTCTTGAACACTGAAGCTTTCTTT. Translated: CASSLGVLNTEAFF.

The rearrangement links TRBV7-8 to TRBJ2-7, with 9 positions matching TRBD1. This CDR3 contains 14 residues. Germline-derived CDR1 and CDR2 are SGHVS and FQNEAQ. Losses at the gene ends were 5 bases for V and 6 bases for J; bases not matched to a gene: 8. CDR3 bases: TGTGCCAGCAGCACCCGGGGACAGGGAGTCGAGCAGTACTTC. Protein sequence: CASSTRGQGVEQYF.

In this sample, this clonotype turned up once. The rearrangement links TRBV19 to TRBJ1-5; the D gene is possibly TRBD1 (5 bases). Germline CDR1 LNHDA, CDR2 SQIVND (reference sequence). V was cut by 5 bases and J by 5 bases, with 10 bases left in between. There are 13 residues in the CDR3. The CDR3 sequence: CASSEGRDQPQHF. The CDR3 coding sequence is TGTGCCAGTAGTGAAGGCAGGGATCAGCCCCAGCATTTT.

This clonotype showed up just a few times. The rearrangement uses TRBV5-1 and TRBJ1-3; D may be TRBD1 (6 bases). CDR3 length: 17 residues. Germline V gives CDR1 SGHRS, CDR2 YFSETQ. V lost 5 bases and J 4 bases, leaving 22 bases between the germline ends. This CDR3 reads CASRRLDSASTGNTIYF. The DNA for the CDR3 is TGCGCCAGCAGACGCCTGGACAGTGCCTCTACGGGAAACACCATATATTTT.

This clonotype was picked up a small number of times. This chain uses TRBV12-3 or TRBV12-4 with TRBJ1-2; D is unresolved. The CDR3 is made up of 13 amino acids. V was trimmed by 6 bases and J by 2 bases, leaving 10 bases between them. The CDR3 loop reads CASSPERNYGYTF. As DNA, the CDR3 is TGTGCCAGCAGCCCAGAACGGAACTATGGCTACACCTTC.

V usage is TRBV7-9 and J usage is TRBJ2-2; D possibly matches TRBD1 or TRBD2 (5 bases each). V was trimmed by 5 bases and J by 6 bases, leaving 16 bases between them. The CDR3 sequence is 15 residues long. From germline, CDR1 is SEHNR and CDR2 FQNEAQ (reference sequence). This CDR3 reads CASSPPLTGPGELFF. For the CDR3, the DNA is TGTGCCAGCAGCCCCCCACTTACGGGGCCCGGGGAGCTGTTTTTT.

The chain recombines TRBV10-3 with TRBJ2-7; D remains unclear. The CDR3 loop spans 12 amino acids. Germline assignment: CDR1 ENHRY and CDR2 SYGVKD. Trimming took 2 bases from V and 3 from J, leaving 5 bases between them. For the CDR3, the DNA is TGTGCCATCAGTGAGGAGTTCTACGAGCAGTACTTC. It yields the protein CAISEEFYEQYF.

This clonotype was seen more than once but under ten times. The V and J genes are TRBV15 and TRBJ1-1, with 7 positions matching TRBD1. The V segment lost 4 bases and the J segment 5 bases; nucleotides outside the gene matches: 7. Germline V lookup: CDR1 LNHNV, CDR2 YYDKDF (reference sequence). This CDR3 contains 14 residues. CDR3 region: CATSTEGAGTEAFF. In nucleotides, the CDR3 is TGTGCCACCAGCACTGAGGGGGCAGGGACTGAAGCTTTCTTT.

The chain carries TRBV7-6 and TRBJ2-3; D possibly corresponds to TRBD2 (5 bases). The CDR3 covers 16 residues. The germline V gene has CDR1 SGHVS and CDR2 FNYEAQ. Deletions cut 5 bases from V and 4 bases from J, with 19 bases between. As DNA, the CDR3 is TGTGCCAGCAGCAAACGAGCGGAGGTGGTTGCAGATACGCAGTATTTT. Its protein product is CASSKRAEVVADTQYF. The whole variable domain, filled in from reference TRBV7-6 and TRBJ2-3, reads GAGVSQSPRYKVTKRGQDVALRCDPISGHVSLYWYRQALGQGPEFLTYFNYEAQQDKSGLPNDRFSAERPEGSISTLTIQRTEQRDSAMYRCASSKRAEVVADTQYFGPGTRLTVL.

This clonotype was detected many times. V gene TRBV18 combines with J gene TRBJ1-4, with TRBD1 as a possible D gene (5 bases). This CDR3 is built from 15 residues. Trimming pared 2 bases from V and 5 bases from J, leaving 12 bases between. CDR1 and CDR2 from the germline V gene are KGHSH and LQKENI. The CDR3 sequence is CASSPGTGGNEKLFF. The CDR3 DNA reads TGTGCCAGCTCACCAGGGACTGGCGGAAATGAAAAACTGTTTTTT.

The chain links TRBV5-1 to TRBJ2-7, with D possibly matching TRBD2 (6 bases). The CDR3 has 14 amino acids. From germline, CDR1 is SGHRS and CDR2 YFSETQ. V gave up 2 bases and J gave up 1 base, with 10 bases separating them. The CDR3 sequence: CASSFLEGSYEQYF. In nucleotides, the CDR3 is TGCGCCAGCAGCTTTTTGGAGGGGTCCTACGAGCAGTACTTC.

The chain employs TRBV20-1 and TRBJ2-1; 10 bases map to TRBD2. CDR3 length equals 14 residues. Germline V gives CDR1 DFQATT, CDR2 SNEGSKA (reference sequence). V shed 2 bases and J 8 bases; nucleotides not matched to a gene: 6. CDR3 DNA: TGCAGTGCTAGACGTAGCGGGAGGAGGGATGAGCAGTTCTTC. It specifies CSARRSGRRDEQFF.

As concerns this clonotype: Germline is not matched at one junction end, which may reflect a read error. The chain is built from TRBV7-3 and TRBJ2-1, with 16 positions matching TRBD2. The CDR3 totals 19 residues. CDR1 and CDR2 from the germline V gene are SGHTA and FQGTGA. CDR3 bases: TGTGCCTGCAGCCGCCACAGCGGGACTAGCGGGAGGGGGTACAATGAGCAGTTCTTC. It yields the protein CACSRHSGTSGRGYNEQFF.

The sample holds a few counts of this clonotype. CDR3 amino acids: CASSRDQSPLHF. CDR3 coding DNA: TGTGCCAGCAGTCGGGACCAATCACCCCTCCACTTT. V is TRBV12-3 or TRBV12-4 and J is TRBJ1-6; weak D call: TRBD1 (5 bases). This CDR3 comprises 12 residues. Trimming removed 5 bases at V and 10 bases at J, with 9 bases between.

This clonotype appeared a few times. This chain connects TRBV4-1 to TRBJ2-3, with no clear D. The CDR3 is 12 residues long. CDR1 MGHRA and CDR2 YSYEKL come from the germline V gene. V was cut by 7 bases and J by 4 bases, with 9 bases left in between. This CDR3 reads CASNSPPDTQYF. CDR3 DNA: TGCGCCAGCAACTCACCCCCAGATACGCAGTATTTT.

This clonotype appeared a few times. The V and J genes are TRBV19 and TRBJ2-1; perhaps TRBD2 as D (6 bases). This CDR3 is 13 amino acids long. CDR1 and CDR2 (germline): LNHDA, SQIVND (reference sequence). V lost 11 bases, J lost 9 bases, and 20 bases lay in between. The CDR3 sequence: CASSGGLPVEQFF. CDR3 in DNA: TGTGCCTCTTCTGGGGGACTCCCTGTTGAGCAGTTCTTC.

With regard to this clonotype: Compared with germline, one end of the junction differs, possibly owing to a read error. The chain carries TRBV20-1 and TRBJ2-7, with TRBD2 matching 10 bases. The germline V gene encodes CDR1 DFQATT and CDR2 SNEGSKA (reference sequence). The CDR3 extends over 16 amino acids. The CDR3 region is CCAYPGGLAPSYEQYF. In DNA, the CDR3 is TGCTGTGCTTATCCTGGGGGACTAGCGCCCTCCTACGAGCAGTACTTC.

This clonotype was detected only a few times. This rearrangement joins TRBV7-9 to TRBJ2-6; no reliable D call. The CDR3 covers 17 residues. With 3 bases removed from V and 0 bases from J, the gap between germline ends came to 12 bases. Germline V gene lookup returns CDR1 SEHNR and CDR2 FQNEAQ (reference sequence). The CDR3 DNA is TGTGCCAGCAGCTTTTCAGGAAGGTTCTCTGGGGCCAACGTCCTGACTTTC. It codes for CASSFSGRFSGANVLTF.

This chain connects TRBV5-1 to TRBJ2-3; the match to TRBD2 covers 10 bases. The CDR3 totals 17 residues. The junction had 11 bases not matched to a gene; V was cut back by 4 bases and J by 3 bases. Germline-derived CDR1 and CDR2 are SGHRS and YFSETQ. CDR3 in DNA: TGCGCCAGCAGCCAAAGGGGGGCTAGCGGGAGTACAGATACGCAGTATTTT. It translates to CASSQRGASGSTDTQYF. Supplemented by reference TRBV5-1 and TRBJ2-3, the full variable domain reads KAGVTQTPRYLIKTRGQQVTLSCSPISGHRSVSWYQQTPGQGLQFLFEYFSETQRNKGNFPGRFSGRQFSNSRSEMNVSTLELGDSALYLCASSQRGASGSTDTQYFGPGTRLTVL.

The chain carries TRBV12-3 or TRBV12-4 and TRBJ1-5; no clear D gene. CDR3 size: 12 residues. V lost 3 bases and J 6 bases, leaving 6 bases between the germline ends. The CDR3 spells CASSFEPQPQHF. The CDR3 DNA follows: TGTGCCAGCAGTTTTGAGCCTCAGCCCCAGCATTTT.

The gene calls are TRBV25-1 and TRBJ2-1; 8 bases are a match to TRBD2. V was clipped by 8 bases and J by 6 bases; unmatched bases: 6. The germline V gene has CDR1 MGHDK and CDR2 SYGVNS. The CDR3 length is 13 residues. The CDR3 reads CASETGGPNEQFF. The CDR3 DNA reads as TGTGCCAGCGAAACGGGAGGGCCCAATGAGCAGTTCTTC. The full variable domain, in which reference TRBV25-1 and TRBJ2-1 provide the parts outside the CDR3, is EADIYQTPRYLVIGTGKKITLECSQTMGHDKMYWYQQDPGMELHLIHYSYGVNSTEKGDLSSESTVSRIRTEHFPLTLESARPSHTSQYLCASETGGPNEQFFGPGTRLTVL.

This clonotype was recorded a few times. The chain joins TRBV5-5 to TRBJ2-1, with a weak D call TRBD1 (6 bases). From germline, CDR1 is SGHKS and CDR2 YYEKEE (reference sequence). Trimming left V 1 base short and J 3 bases short, with 14 bases between. The CDR3 runs to 16 residues. Here the CDR3 DNA reads TGTGCCAGCAGCTTGCCGGACAGCTTTTTCTACAATGAGCAGTTCTTC. Amino acids: CASSLPDSFFYNEQFF.